Detailed here is one T cell receptor (beta chain). Its antigen is unidentified. Time point defined: persistent/refractory GD, antithyroid drugs over 5 years with positive TRAb. Construction of the TCR library relied on RNA isolated from PBMCs. Peripheral blood, roughly 8.8 milliliters of it, was drawn into EDTA tubes. The record originates from a study of regulatory T cells in long-lasting Graves disease. Study background: Positive TSH receptor antibodies alongside over 5 years of antithyroid drugs were what marked Graves' disease as persistent.

Study findings and constraints: Repertoires from persistent disease leaned toward TRBV28, TRBJ1-2 and TRBJ2-5. The study found lower TCR diversity in persistent Graves' patients than in newly diagnosed ones.

Germline V gives CDR1 SQVTM, CDR2 ANQGSEA. Trimming took off 7 bases at V and 2 bases at J, with 5 bases between the two ends. The CDR3 has 11 amino acids. Through Arm-PCR of CDR3 regions and iRepertoire HTBI primers, TCR beta libraries were built. TCRdb processed the multiplex PCR reads anew with MiXCR; each CDR3 protein has one entry. Of about 470,000 distinct CDR3 sequences in the sample, less than 25% were seen once. Sequencing was performed on peripheral blood mononuclear cells (PBMCs), taken when the disease was refractory, from a patient treated with antithyroid drugs. The chain carries TRBV29-1 and TRBJ2-2; the D is unclear. This clonotype was sampled from a female donor with Graves disease. The CDR3 bases are TGCAGCGCCACCAACACCGGGGAGCTGTTTTTT. The encoded protein is CSATNTGELFF.